The 4 T cell receptor beta chains in this list originate from one sample, sequenced in a study of blood T cell repertoires in COVID-19. Repertoires were generated with immunoSEQ multiplex PCR, while TCRdb's copy carries only in-frame clones and drops some. The sample carries hundreds of thousands of clones, 86% recorded once. Material for sequencing was peripheral blood. The source is a woman aged 25 to 39 with active or convalescent COVID-19.

The chain links TRBV15 to TRBJ1-1; 8 nucleotides match TRBD1. The CDR3 totals 13 residues. Germline V CDR1 and CDR2: LNHNV, YYDKDF (reference sequence). Trimming at V came to 6 bases and at J to 4 bases, leaving 4 bases not matched to a gene. For the CDR3, the DNA is TGTGCCACCAGTAAACAGGGGGGCACTGAAGCTTTCTTT. This translates into CATSKQGGTEAFF.

V is TRBV30 and J is TRBJ2-1; 12 nucleotides agree with TRBD2. This CDR3 comprises 18 residues. J lost 7 bases, V lost 0 bases, and 13 bases had no gene match. Germline V CDR1 and CDR2: GTSNPN, SVGIG (reference sequence). CDR3 DNA sequence: TGTGCCTGGAGTGTAACGCTTCTAGCGGGAGGGCCTGGGAATGAGCAGTTCTTC. Translating gives CAWSVTLLAGGPGNEQFF.

The genes are TRBV14 and TRBJ2-1; 7 bases agree with TRBD2. Losses at the gene ends were 3 bases for V and 3 bases for J; bases not matched to a gene: 2. The CDR3 consists of 14 residues. In germline, CDR1 is SGHDN, CDR2 FVKESK. The DNA of the CDR3 is TGTGCCAGCAGCCACGGGGGGTTCTACAATGAGCAGTTCTTC. As protein: CASSHGGFYNEQFF.

The V and J genes are TRBV10-3 and TRBJ2-5, with D unclear. The CDR3 consists of 18 residues. CDR1 ENHRY and CDR2 SYGVKD come from the germline V gene. V gave up 0 bases and J gave up 2 bases, with 19 bases separating them. The CDR3 spells CAISESSAVDWLQETQYF. The CDR3 DNA follows: TGTGCCATCAGTGAGTCTTCCGCCGTTGACTGGCTTCAAGAGACCCAGTACTTC.